These 14 T cell receptor beta chains were all obtained from the same sample, sequenced in a study of control samples from healthy donors and cancer patients. Libraries were prepared by immunoSEQ multiplex PCR; TCRdb keeps only in-frame clonotypes and omits some of them. This sample contains fewer than 250,000 clones. Sequencing was carried out using blood. The receptors were sampled from a young woman in good health.

The chain employs TRBV27 and TRBJ2-2; 8 nucleotides line up with TRBD1. Per germline, CDR1 MNHEY and CDR2 SMNVEV (reference sequence). This CDR3 contains 16 residues. The V segment lost 0 bases and the J segment 4 bases; nucleotides outside the gene matches: 4. The CDR3 bases are TGTGCCAGCAGTTTATCCGGACAGGGAGTCACCGGGGAGCTGTTTTTT. Its translation is CASSLSGQGVTGELFF.

The J gene is TRBJ1-2, the V gene TRBV30; D gene unclear. Looked up from germline, CDR1 is GTSNPN and CDR2 is SVGIG (reference sequence). The germline V and J ends were trimmed by 4 bases and 10 bases, with 19 bases remaining between them. There are 13 residues in the CDR3. CDR3 in amino acids: CAWNEGPRVAYTF. In DNA, the CDR3 is TGTGCCTGGAATGAAGGGCCCCGGGTGGCCTACACCTTC.

This chain uses TRBV7-6 with TRBJ2-3; tentatively, D is TRBD1 (5 bases). This CDR3 spans 16 amino acids. V dropped 0 bases and J dropped 0 bases, with 10 bases sitting between them. Looked up from germline, CDR1 is SGHVS and CDR2 is FNYEAQ. The CDR3 DNA follows: TGTGCCAGCAGCTTAGCGAGGACACTTAGCACAGATACGCAGTATTTT. This translates into CASSLARTLSTDTQYF. The whole variable domain, remainder taken from reference TRBV7-6 and TRBJ2-3, is GAGVSQSPRYKVTKRGQDVALRCDPISGHVSLYWYRQALGQGPEFLTYFNYEAQQDKSGLPNDRFSAERPEGSISTLTIQRTEQRDSAMYRCASSLARTLSTDTQYFGPGTRLTVL.

V usage is TRBV7-2 and J usage is TRBJ2-3; 9 bases agree with TRBD2. The CDR3 runs 16 residues. The V and J ends lost 2 bases and 5 bases, in that order; junction bases with no gene match: 8. Germline CDR1 SGHTA, CDR2 FQGNSA. CDR3 DNA sequence: TGTGCCAGCAGCTTACAAGCGGGGGGCGGGATAGATACGCAGTATTTT. It translates to CASSLQAGGGIDTQYF.

The chain's CDR3 is CASRGTAGNTIYF. The CDR3 DNA follows: TGCGCCAGCAGAGGGACGGCTGGAAACACCATATATTTT. The V call is TRBV5-1, the J call TRBJ1-3, with D perhaps TRBD1 (5 bases). The ends were cut back, 5 bases at V and 2 bases at J, with 8 bases in the middle. CDR3 length: 13 amino acids. Germline V lookup: CDR1 SGHRS, CDR2 YFSETQ. Combining the CDR3 with reference TRBV5-1 and TRBJ1-3 gives the whole variable domain KAGVTQTPRYLIKTRGQQVTLSCSPISGHRSVSWYQQTPGQGLQFLFEYFSETQRNKGNFPGRFSGRQFSNSRSEMNVSTLELGDSALYLCASRGTAGNTIYFGEGSWLTVV.

The chain employs TRBV14 and TRBJ2-3, with TRBD1 matching 9 bases. The CDR3 length is 16 residues. V gave up 2 bases and J gave up 3 bases; unmatched junction bases: 6. Germline V gives CDR1 SGHDN, CDR2 FVKESK. The chain's CDR3 is CASSQFGDRVTDTQYF. CDR3 DNA sequence: TGTGCCAGCAGCCAATTCGGGGACAGGGTTACAGATACGCAGTATTTT.

The chain uses TRBV18 and TRBJ2-7; 10 positions agree with TRBD1. J lost 2 bases, V lost 3 bases, and 4 bases had no gene match. The CDR3 consists of 15 residues. Germline values: CDR1 KGHSH, CDR2 LQKENI. CDR3: CASSPGTGDTYEQYF. CDR3 DNA: TGTGCCAGCTCACCCGGGACAGGGGACACCTACGAGCAGTACTTC.

The chain links TRBV9 to TRBJ1-2, with TRBD1 as a possible D gene (6 bases). CDR1 is SGDLS, CDR2 YYNGEE, per germline. V was cut by 4 bases and J by 5 bases, with 18 bases left in between. The CDR3 length is 15 residues. The CDR3 bases are TGTGCCAGCAGCCTACGGGACAATCTCGCGTATGGCTACACCTTC. Translating gives CASSLRDNLAYGYTF.

V gene TRBV4-2 combines with J gene TRBJ2-7; D tentatively reads TRBD1 or TRBD2 (5 bases each). Germline V lookup: CDR1 LGHNA, CDR2 YNFKEQ. The V end was cut by 1 base, the J end by 0 bases, with 13 bases between. This CDR3 spans 16 amino acids. Written as DNA, the CDR3 is TGTGCCAGCAGCCAAGGCCACGGGACGGGCTCCTACGAGCAGTACTTC. As protein: CASSQGHGTGSYEQYF.

The chain employs TRBV6-5 and TRBJ2-7; possibly TRBD1 for D (6 bases). Germline-derived CDR1 and CDR2 are MNHEY and SVGAGI. The CDR3 runs to 14 residues. Trimming shortened V by 2 bases and J by 5 bases, and 13 bases separated the two germline ends. CDR3 bases: TGTGCCAGCAGTTACCGCAGGGGTGGCAACGAGCAGTACTTC. Translated: CASSYRRGGNEQYF.

CDR3: CASSETVVMTGTPYGYTF. The CDR3 DNA follows: TGTGCCAGCAGTGAAACGGTGGTTATGACAGGGACGCCCTATGGCTACACCTTC. The chain employs TRBV6-4 and TRBJ1-2; 7 bases align to TRBD1. The CDR3 has 18 amino acids. Germline V gene data show CDR1 as MRHNA and CDR2 as SNTAGT. Trimming at V came to 3 bases and at J to 4 bases, leaving 17 bases not matched to a gene.

The J gene is TRBJ2-5, the V gene TRBV6-5; D gene uncertain. CDR1 MNHEY and CDR2 SVGAGI come from the germline V gene. There are 15 residues in the CDR3. V gave up 6 bases and J gave up 5 bases, with 19 bases separating them. The CDR3 region is CASSREGHAPETQYF. In DNA form, the CDR3 reads TGTGCCAGCAGCAGAGAAGGTCATGCGCCGGAGACCCAGTACTTC.

The rearrangement links TRBV12-3 or TRBV12-4 to TRBJ2-5, with D maybe TRBD1 (5 bases). The CDR3 extends over 12 amino acids. The ends were cut back, 6 bases at V and 3 bases at J, with 8 bases in the middle. CDR3 residues: CASSRAEETQYF. DNA of the CDR3: TGTGCCAGCAGCAGGGCTGAAGAGACCCAGTACTTC.

V is TRBV9 and J is TRBJ2-3; 7 nucleotides agree with TRBD2. Germline CDR1 and CDR2: SGDLS and YYNGEE. CDR3 length: 16 amino acids. J gave up 4 bases and V 0 bases, and 8 bases lay outside the gene matches. CDR3 loop: CASSVDTGEGSDTQYF. CDR3 coding DNA: TGTGCCAGCAGCGTAGATACGGGGGAGGGGTCAGATACGCAGTATTTT.